This note documents a single T cell receptor beta chain sequence. This sample is part of a study of blood T cell repertoires in COVID-19. Study background: From the United States, Italy and Spain came samples of acute and convalescent COVID-19.

The CDR3 runs to 18 residues. V lost 4 bases and J lost 7; bases outside the gene matches: 14. Germline V lookup: CDR1 LGHNA, CDR2 YNFKEQ. Method: immunoSEQ multiplex PCR; TCRdb's copy keeps in-frame clones and lacks some. The table shows about 360,000 clones, with about 88% occurring only once. The V gene is TRBV4-2, the J gene TRBJ2-1; 12 bases are a match to TRBD1. Sample: peripheral blood. The sequence was obtained from a human donor in a cohort sampled during active COVID-19. CDR3 nucleotide sequence: TGTGCCAGCAGCCCCACCCGGCCGGGACAGGGGGCGCCGAATGAGCAGTTCTTC. Amino acid sequence: CASSPTRPGQGAPNEQFF.